Given below is one TCR beta chain in context. Germline loops: CDR1 SGDLS, CDR2 YYNGEE. The CDR3 totals 16 residues. The V segment lost 4 bases and the J segment 2 bases; nucleotides outside the gene matches: 4. Individuals aged roughly 18 to 90 years were recruited from about two dozen US areas. Clinical history reported by participants formed the basis on which cohorts were assigned. This entry belongs to a study of blood T cell repertoires in COVID-19. As for the study in general: The United States, Italy and Spain were the sources of the acute and convalescent COVID-19 samples. T cells, B-cell-depleted T cells, or PBMCs supplied cDNA or gDNA.

The table came from immunoSEQ multiplex PCR; TCRdb's copy has only in-frame clones and leaves some out. The table has about 300,000 clones, almost 90% seen once; the top ten hold approximately 4.5%. Specimen: PBMCs or T cells enriched from blood (not recorded which). This TCR came from a woman aged 18-29 years with acute COVID-19. V usage is TRBV9 and J usage is TRBJ2-2; TRBD2 matches 11 bases. The CDR3 spells CASSFRLAGNTGELFF. In nucleotides, the CDR3 is TGTGCCAGCAGCTTCCGACTAGCGGGAAACACCGGGGAGCTGTTTTTT.